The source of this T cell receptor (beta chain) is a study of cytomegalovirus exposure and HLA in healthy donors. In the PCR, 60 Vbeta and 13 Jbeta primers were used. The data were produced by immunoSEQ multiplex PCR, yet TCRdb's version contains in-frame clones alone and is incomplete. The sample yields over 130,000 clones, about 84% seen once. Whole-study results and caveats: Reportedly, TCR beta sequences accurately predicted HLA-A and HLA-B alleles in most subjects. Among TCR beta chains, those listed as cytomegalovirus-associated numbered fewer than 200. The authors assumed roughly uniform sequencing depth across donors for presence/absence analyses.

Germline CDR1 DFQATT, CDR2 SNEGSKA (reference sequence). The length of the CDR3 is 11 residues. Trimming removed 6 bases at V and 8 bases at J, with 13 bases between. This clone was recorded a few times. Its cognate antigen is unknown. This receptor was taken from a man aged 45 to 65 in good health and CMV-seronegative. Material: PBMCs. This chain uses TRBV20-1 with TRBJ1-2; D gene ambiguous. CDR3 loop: CSAPRLWGYTF. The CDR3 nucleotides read TGCAGTGCCCCCCGGTTGTGGGGCTACACCTTC.